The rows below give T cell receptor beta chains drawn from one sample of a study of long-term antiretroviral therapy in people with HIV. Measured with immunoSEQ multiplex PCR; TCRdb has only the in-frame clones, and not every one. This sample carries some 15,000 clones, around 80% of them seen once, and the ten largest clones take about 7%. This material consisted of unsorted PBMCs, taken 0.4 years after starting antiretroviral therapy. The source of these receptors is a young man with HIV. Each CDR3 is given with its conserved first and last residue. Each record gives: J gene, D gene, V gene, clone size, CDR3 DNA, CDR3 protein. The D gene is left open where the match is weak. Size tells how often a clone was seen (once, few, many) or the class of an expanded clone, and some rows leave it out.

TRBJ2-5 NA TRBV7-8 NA TGTGCCAGCAGCTTAAGTCCAGGGTTTGAGACCCAGTACTTC CASSLSPGFETQYF
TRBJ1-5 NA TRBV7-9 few TGTGCCAGCAGCGCCGACAAGGGAGGGGCCCAGCATTTT CASSADKGGAQHF
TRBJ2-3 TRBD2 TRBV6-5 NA TGTGCCAGCAGTTATAGACTAGCGGACCCCACAGATACGCAGTATTTT CASSYRLADPTDTQYF
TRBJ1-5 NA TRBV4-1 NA TGCGCCAGCAGCCCCCGGGACGGATACAATCAGCCCCAGCATTTT CASSPRDGYNQPQHF
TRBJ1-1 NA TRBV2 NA TGTGCCAGTTCCCAGGGCGAAAACACTGAAGCTTTCTTT CASSQGENTEAFF
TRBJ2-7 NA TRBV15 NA TGTGCCACCAGCCCGACTGGCGAATCCTACGAGCAGTACTTC CATSPTGESYEQYF
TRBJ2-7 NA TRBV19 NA TGTGCCAGTAGTCCGAGCCCGGCTGATTACGAGCAGTACTTC CASSPSPADYEQYF
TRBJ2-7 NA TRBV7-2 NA TGTGCCAGCAGCGTATCAGGGGTGTACGAGCAGTACTTC CASSVSGVYEQYF
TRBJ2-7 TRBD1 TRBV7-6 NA TGTGCCAGCACCCCGGGGACAGGGGGCTACGAGCAGTACTTC CASTPGTGGYEQYF
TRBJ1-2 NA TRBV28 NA TGTGCCAGCAGTTTAAATGTCGTTCGGGGCTACACCTTC CASSLNVVRGYTF
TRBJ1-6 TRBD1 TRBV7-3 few TGTGCCAGCAGCTTGACAGGGGAGGTGGATTCACCCCTCCACTTT CASSLTGEVDSPLHF
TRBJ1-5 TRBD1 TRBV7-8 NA TGTGCCAGCAGCTTAACCGGGACAGGGGTCTCCGGCAATCAGCCCCAGCATTTT CASSLTGTGVSGNQPQHF
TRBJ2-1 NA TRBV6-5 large TGTGCCAGCAGTTACTCGTATGAGCAGTTCTTC CASSYSYEQFF
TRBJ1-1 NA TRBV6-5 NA TGTGCCAGCAGCCGTGACAGAATTGAAGCTTTCTTT CASSRDRIEAFF
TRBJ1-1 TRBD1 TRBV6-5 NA TGTGCCAGCGGGGGACAGAGACTCACTGAAGCTTTCTTT CASGGQRLTEAFF
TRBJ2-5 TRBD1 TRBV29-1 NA TGCAGCGTTGAAGATTATTTAGGACAGGGCTCCCAAGAGACCCAGTACTTC CSVEDYLGQGSQETQYF
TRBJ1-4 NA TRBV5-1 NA TGCGCCAGCAGCTTGGCCGAATTACGGCGGACGACTGAAAAACTGTTTTTT CASSLAELRRTTEKLFF
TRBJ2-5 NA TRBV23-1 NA TGCGCCAGCAGTCAATCGTGGAGTTGGGAGAAGACCCAGTACTTC CASSQSWSWEKTQYF